Many counts were recorded for the clone carrying this T cell receptor (beta chain). The sample is drawn from a study of T cells in Graves' hyperthyroidism and ophthalmopathy. Across the whole study: Peripheral blood was drawn at first diagnosis, prior to all treatment.

The CDR3 extends over 16 amino acids. V was pared by 4 bases and J by 3 bases, with 20 bases between. CDR1 and CDR2 (germline): SQVTM, ANQGSEA. Amplified regions were TCR beta CDR3 sequences from RNA transcripts. First-round RT-PCR targeting the TCR CDR3 was performed with the HTBI primer set. MiXCR, run by TCRdb on the multiplex PCR reads, gives a single entry per CDR3 protein. The table records about 720,000 distinct CDR3 sequences, about 17% of them present only once. The chain combines TRBV29-1 with TRBJ2-3; D might be TRBD1 or TRBD2, each matching 6 bases. The sample taken for sequencing was blood. The TCR was taken from a man aged 18 to 35 with Graves' hyperthyroidism. The CDR3 loop is CSVGGAAQGGTDTQYF. The CDR3 DNA is TGCAGCGTTGGGGGCGCAGCACAGGGAGGTACAGATACGCAGTATTTT.